The 5 T cell receptor beta chains below come from one sample, sequenced in a study of glioma-infiltrating T cells. The iRepertoire nested amplicon-rescue multiplex PCR amplified TCR alpha and beta CDR3s from RNA. TCRdb independently ran MiXCR on the multiplex PCR reads; one entry per CDR3 protein. The data show 150,000 or so distinct CDR3 sequences, with roughly 43% seen just once and over 15% held by the top ten. Material: glioma tissue, nonneoplastic brain tissue, or PBMCs (not recorded which). The origin of the receptors is a human donor with low-grade glioma or glioblastoma, undergoing nonglioma brain surgery, or in good health (not recorded which).

The sample holds many counts of this clonotype. The V and J genes are TRBV20-1 and TRBJ1-3; D remains unclear. There are 13 residues in the CDR3. The ends were cut back, 4 bases at V and 7 bases at J, with 14 bases in the middle. Germline CDR1 is DFQATT and CDR2 is SNEGSKA (reference sequence). The DNA of the CDR3 is TGCAGTGCTACAAGGGCCCTGGGTAACACCATATATTTT. Its protein product is CSATRALGNTIYF.

The chain carries TRBV20-1 and TRBJ1-3; no clear D. Between the trimmed V and J ends, which lost 1 base and 2 bases, there was a span of 12 bases. Germline values: CDR1 DFQATT, CDR2 SNEGSKA (reference sequence). The CDR3 is 15 amino acids. This chain's CDR3 is CSARAGGVTGNTIYF. As DNA, the CDR3 is TGCAGTGCTAGAGCCGGCGGGGTTACTGGAAACACCATATATTTT.

V is TRBV4-1 and J is TRBJ1-2; 7 bases agree with TRBD1. J was trimmed by 4 bases and V by 2 bases; bases with no gene match: 4. The CDR3 is 14 residues long. Germline CDR1 MGHRA, CDR2 YSYEKL. Here the CDR3 DNA reads TGCGCCAGCAGCCAACCGGGACAGCTCTATGGCTACACCTTC. Translated, it gives CASSQPGQLYGYTF.

V usage is TRBV5-1 and J usage is TRBJ2-2, with 8 bases lining up with TRBD1. The length of the CDR3 is 15 residues. V lost 0 bases to trimming and J lost 7 bases; unmatched junction nucleotides: 5. CDR1 and CDR2 (germline): SGHRS, YFSETQ. CDR3 sequence: CASSLGQGRVGELFF. The CDR3 nucleotides read TGCGCCAGCAGCTTGGGACAGGGGAGAGTCGGGGAGCTGTTTTTT.

Turning to this clonotype: The conserved phenylalanine or tryptophan normally closing the CDR3 is absent here, so this likely arose from a read error. The chain joins TRBV27 to TRBJ1-2; 12 positions match TRBD1. The trim removed 1 base at V and 4 bases at J, leaving 13 bases unmatched. The CDR3 has 19 amino acids. CDR1 and CDR2 (germline): MNHEY, SMNVEV (reference sequence). The CDR3 region is CASSLYTPGTGGECYGYTL. In DNA, the CDR3 is TGTGCCAGCAGTTTATATACCCCAGGGACAGGGGGCGAGTGCTATGGCTACACCCTC.